Sequencing of this T cell receptor (beta chain) was carried out in a study of identical twins. General study points: Those out-of-frame alpha sequences shared by twins showed an excess of low generation probability. The degree of excess twin sharing was weaker in beta out-of-frame sequences.

This clonotype was seen a handful of times. Its antigen is still unknown. Trimming cost V 4 bases and J 1 base, with 10 bases left between them. Germline V CDR1 and CDR2: SGHDN, FVKESK. This CDR3 spans 14 amino acids. TCRdb fed the 5' RACE reads into MiXCR, producing one record per CDR3 protein. The repertoire consists of hundreds of thousands of distinct CDR3 sequences, with 20% to 30% occurring once and the leading ten covering 2.9%. These data also formed part of another study, on T cells expressing NK-cell markers.

Source material: CD4+ T cells sorted from blood. This TCR was sampled from a young woman in good health. V is TRBV14 and J is TRBJ1-1; no clear D. CDR3 bases: TGTGCCAGCAGCCGATTACAAGAGAACACTGAAGCTTTCTTT. This codes for CASSRLQENTEAFF.